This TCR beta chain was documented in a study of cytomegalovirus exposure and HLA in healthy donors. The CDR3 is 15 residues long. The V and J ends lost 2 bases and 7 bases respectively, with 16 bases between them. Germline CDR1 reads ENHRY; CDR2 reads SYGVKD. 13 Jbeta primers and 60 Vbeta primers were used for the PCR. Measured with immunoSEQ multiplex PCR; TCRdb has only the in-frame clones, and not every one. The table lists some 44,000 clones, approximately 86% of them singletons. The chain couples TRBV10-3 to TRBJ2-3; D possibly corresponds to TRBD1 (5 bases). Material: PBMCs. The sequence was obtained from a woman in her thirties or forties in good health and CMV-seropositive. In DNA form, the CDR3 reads TGTGCCATCAGTGAGAGACAGAAGGACATTAATACGCAGTATTTT. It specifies CAISERQKDINTQYF.